This passage covers 23 T cell receptor beta chains from one sample sequenced in a study of cytotoxic CD8 clonotypes in ibrutinib-treated CLL. Libraries were prepared by immunoSEQ multiplex PCR; TCRdb keeps only in-frame clonotypes and omits some of them. The sample lists about 160,000 clones, 84% occurring once. This specimen consisted of PBMCs, obtained after 24 months of ibrutinib treatment. These receptors were obtained from a human donor with chronic lymphocytic leukemia.

The J gene is TRBJ2-1, the V gene TRBV9; D may be TRBD2 (5 bases). CDR3 length: 14 residues. CDR1 is SGDLS, CDR2 YYNGEE, per germline. Trimming took off 0 bases at V and 10 bases at J, with 14 bases between the two ends. CDR3 region: CASSVALTSSEQFF. The CDR3 nucleotides read TGTGCCAGCAGCGTAGCGCTAACTAGTTCCGAGCAGTTCTTC.

The genes are TRBV5-6 and TRBJ2-5, with 8 nucleotides matching TRBD1. The CDR3 runs 15 residues. Germline trimming cut 4 bases from V and 6 bases from J; bases unmatched to any gene: 11. Germline V CDR1 and CDR2: SGHDT, YYEEEE. The CDR3: CASSIDRGALKTQYF. CDR3 in DNA: TGTGCCAGCAGCATAGACAGGGGAGCGTTGAAGACCCAGTACTTC.

This chain links TRBV5-6 with TRBJ1-5; maybe TRBD1 (6 bases). Trimming removed 2 bases at V and 7 bases at J, with 16 bases between. The V gene's germline CDR1 is SGHDT and CDR2 YYEEEE. The CDR3 sequence is 15 residues long. The CDR3 protein is CASSLRQAWGQPQHF. The CDR3 nucleotides are TGTGCCAGCAGCTTAAGACAGGCTTGGGGACAGCCCCAGCATTTT.

The chain joins TRBV19 to TRBJ1-1; 9 bases agree with TRBD1. Per germline, CDR1 LNHDA and CDR2 SQIVND (reference sequence). The CDR3 length is 16 residues. After removal of 5 bases from V and 2 bases from J, the junction contained 9 bases not matched to a gene. The CDR3 reads CASSEGTGRLNTEAFF. The CDR3, as DNA: TGTGCCAGTAGTGAAGGGACAGGGCGGCTTAACACTGAAGCTTTCTTT.

The CDR3 nucleotides are TGTGCCAGCTCCACATCCACGAGGCGCACAGATACGCAGTATTTT. Amino acids: CASSTSTRRTDTQYF. This sequence joins TRBV18 and TRBJ2-3; D is unclear. The CDR3 consists of 15 residues. V dropped 6 bases and J dropped 1 base, with 14 bases sitting between them. CDR1 is KGHSH, CDR2 LQKENI, per germline. The entire variable domain, with the rest obtained from reference TRBV18 and TRBJ2-3, is as follows: NAGVMQNPRHLVRRRGQEARLRCSPMKGHSHVYWYRQLPEEGLKFMVYLQKENIIDESGMPKERFSAEFPKEGPSILRIQQVVRGDSAAYFCASSTSTRRTDTQYFGPGTRLTVL.

The rearrangement links TRBV19 to TRBJ2-7; 8 bases are a match to TRBD1. Trimming at V came to 2 bases and at J to 1 base, leaving 7 bases not matched to a gene. CDR3 length equals 16 residues. From germline, CDR1 is LNHDA and CDR2 SQIVND (reference sequence). The CDR3 reads CASSISRQGWSYEQYF. The CDR3 DNA is TGTGCCAGTAGTATATCCCGACAGGGGTGGTCCTACGAGCAGTACTTC.

The rearrangement joins TRBV7-9 to TRBJ1-2, with 8 bases fitting TRBD1. V trimming: 5 bases; J trimming: 3 bases; junction bases outside the gene matches: 8. The CDR3 loop spans 15 amino acids. Per the germline V gene, CDR1 is SEHNR and CDR2 is FQNEAQ (reference sequence). CDR3 sequence: CASSPETGGYYGYTF. Here the CDR3 DNA reads TGTGCCAGCAGCCCCGAAACAGGGGGGTACTATGGCTACACCTTC.

The chain links TRBV4-2 to TRBJ2-7; D remains ambiguous. Trimming took off 1 base at V and 2 bases at J, with 9 bases between the two ends. Germline CDR1 LGHNA, CDR2 YNFKEQ. The CDR3 spans 14 residues. The CDR3 DNA reads as TGTGCCAGCAGCCAAGGGATTGGCCCCTACGAGCAGTACTTC. Amino acids: CASSQGIGPYEQYF.

The gene calls are TRBV7-9 and TRBJ2-7; D not certain. The germline V and J ends were trimmed by 3 bases and 0 bases, with 6 bases remaining between them. The CDR3 spans 13 residues. Germline-derived CDR1 and CDR2 are SEHNR and FQNEAQ (reference sequence). CDR3: CASSFGNSYEQYF. DNA of the CDR3: TGTGCCAGCAGCTTTGGGAACTCCTACGAGCAGTACTTC.

The V call is TRBV10-3, the J call TRBJ2-2; D remains unclear. The CDR3 is 12 amino acids. Looked up from germline, CDR1 is ENHRY and CDR2 is SYGVKD. With 3 bases removed from V and 6 bases from J, the gap between germline ends came to 5 bases. The CDR3 loop is CAISETAGELFF. The DNA for the CDR3 is TGTGCCATCAGTGAAACGGCCGGGGAGCTGTTTTTT.

This chain links TRBV5-6 with TRBJ1-1; a possible D gene is TRBD1 (5 bases). Germline V CDR1 and CDR2: SGHDT, YYEEEE. Deletions cut 3 bases from V and 6 bases from J, with 9 bases between. The CDR3 length is 12 residues. The CDR3 nucleotides are TGTGCCAGCAGCTCCAGGGTATCTGAAGCTTTCTTT. Translating it yields CASSSRVSEAFF.

This clone was seen a handful of times. The V call is TRBV19, the J call TRBJ1-2, with D tentatively TRBD1 (6 bases). This CDR3 region has 13 residues. V was pared by 3 bases and J by 7 bases, with 12 bases between. CDR1 LNHDA and CDR2 SQIVND come from the germline V gene (reference sequence). CDR3 protein: CASSIGQLGGYTF. In DNA form, the CDR3 reads TGTGCCAGTAGTATCGGACAGCTAGGTGGCTACACCTTC.

The chain employs TRBV15 and TRBJ2-7, with TRBD2 matching 7 bases. Germline CDR1 is LNHNV and CDR2 is YYDKDF (reference sequence). Trimming cost V 4 bases and J 4 bases; bases outside gene matches: 7. The CDR3 runs 14 residues. The CDR3 DNA is TGTGCCACCAGCACCGGACTAGTACGGTACGAGCAGTACTTC. Translating gives CATSTGLVRYEQYF.

This clone was found once. Written as DNA, the CDR3 is TGTGCCAGCAGCTTAACGTTAGCGGGAATGGGCGGGGAGCTGTTTTTT. The encoded protein is CASSLTLAGMGGELFF. V is TRBV11-2 and J is TRBJ2-2; 8 bases fit TRBD2. V lost 2 bases, J lost 7 bases, and 9 bases stayed unmatched. The CDR3 is 16 residues long. Germline-derived CDR1 and CDR2 are SGHAT and FQNNGV.

V is TRBV5-1 and J is TRBJ1-4; a possible D gene is TRBD1 (5 bases). The germline V gene has CDR1 SGHRS and CDR2 YFSETQ. This CDR3 spans 14 amino acids. V was cut by 3 bases and J by 1 base, with 7 bases left in between. CDR3: CASSWGETNEKLFF. The CDR3, as DNA: TGCGCCAGCAGCTGGGGGGAAACTAATGAAAAACTGTTTTTT.

This clone was seen only once. V usage is TRBV6-5 and J usage is TRBJ2-5, with D possibly matching TRBD1 (6 bases). CDR3 size: 15 residues. The germline V and J ends were trimmed by 0 bases and 4 bases, with 12 bases remaining between them. Germline assignment: CDR1 MNHEY and CDR2 SVGAGI. CDR3 bases: TGTGCCAGCAGTTACTCGCCGGGACAAGGAGAGACCCAGTACTTC. It translates to CASSYSPGQGETQYF.

The chain couples TRBV30 to TRBJ1-2; a weak D match, TRBD1 (5 bases). The CDR3 runs to 17 residues. Trimming cost V 2 bases and J 5 bases, with 24 bases left between them. Germline-derived CDR1 and CDR2 are GTSNPN and SVGIG (reference sequence). CDR3 sequence (DNA): TGTGCCTGGAGTCGCGGCCAGGGATATATTTTAATATATGGCTACACCTTC. Translating it yields CAWSRGQGYILIYGYTF. The full variable domain, in which reference TRBV30 and TRBJ1-2 provide the parts outside the CDR3, is SQTIHQWPATLVQPVGSPLSLECTVEGTSNPNLYWYRQAAGRGLQLLFYSVGIGQISSEVPQNLSASRPQDRQFILSSKKLLLSDSGFYLCAWSRGQGYILIYGYTFGSGTRLTVV.

CDR3 sequence: CASSQALGAAGANVLTF. The CDR3 region has the DNA TGTGCCAGCAGTCAAGCCTTAGGGGCTGCTGGGGCCAACGTCCTGACTTTC. The chain employs TRBV7-2 and TRBJ2-6; D is possibly TRBD1 (5 bases). Germline V gives CDR1 SGHTA, CDR2 FQGNSA. CDR3 length equals 17 residues. Trimming removed 6 bases from V and 2 bases from J, with 17 bases in between.

The chain links TRBV19 to TRBJ2-2, with 9 nucleotides matching TRBD2. Germline V gene sequence: CDR1 LNHDA, CDR2 SQIVND (reference sequence). The V gene end was trimmed by 3 bases and the J gene end by 4 bases; junction bases not matched to a gene: 6. The CDR3 is 16 residues long. CDR3 in amino acids: CASSIVSGGTTGELFF. As DNA, the CDR3 is TGTGCCAGTAGTATCGTCAGCGGGGGGACCACCGGGGAGCTGTTTTTT.

The chain joins TRBV14 to TRBJ2-1; TRBD2 is a possible D gene (5 bases). Between the trimmed V and J ends, which lost 0 bases and 1 base, there was a span of 7 bases. Per the germline V gene, CDR1 is SGHDN and CDR2 is FVKESK. The CDR3 covers 15 residues. In DNA form, the CDR3 reads TGTGCCAGCAGCCAAGATCCGGGGTCCTACAATGAGCAGTTCTTC. Translated: CASSQDPGSYNEQFF.

The chain is built from TRBV5-1 and TRBJ1-1; 7 bases map to TRBD1. Trimming took 2 bases from V and 6 from J; bases not matched to a gene: 10. CDR1 is SGHRS, CDR2 YFSETQ, per germline. This CDR3 comprises 15 residues. CDR3 sequence reads: CASSFRGDRVAEAFF. The CDR3 region has the DNA TGCGCCAGCAGCTTCCGAGGCGACAGGGTGGCTGAAGCTTTCTTT.

This sequence joins TRBV7-3 and TRBJ1-2, with D possibly being TRBD1 (5 bases). The V and J ends lost 5 bases and 3 bases respectively, with 13 bases between them. This CDR3 spans 14 amino acids. From germline, CDR1 is SGHTA and CDR2 FQGTGA. The CDR3 sequence: CASSQGPGDYGYTF. CDR3 DNA sequence: TGTGCCAGCAGCCAGGGTCCGGGTGACTATGGCTACACCTTC.

The chain carries TRBV18 and TRBJ2-1, with D possibly being TRBD1 or TRBD2 (5 bases each). V was cut by 0 bases and J by 2 bases, with 11 bases left in between. The CDR3 runs 16 residues. Germline CDR1 reads KGHSH; CDR2 reads LQKENI. For the CDR3, the DNA is TGTGCCAGCTCACCACCGGGGCTGAGGGCCTACAATGAGCAGTTCTTC. Translation gives CASSPPGLRAYNEQFF.